This TCR beta chain was observed in a study of blood T cell repertoires in COVID-19. About the study: PBMCs, B-cell-depleted T cells, or T cells provided the cDNA or gDNA that made up the material.

V gave up 0 bases and J gave up 0 bases, with 4 bases separating them. CDR3 size: 14 residues. Germline V gives CDR1 KGHSH, CDR2 LQKENI. The sample holds one count of this clone. Repertoires were generated with immunoSEQ multiplex PCR, while TCRdb's copy carries only in-frame clones and drops some. The data hold around 63,000 clones, with around 91% observed a single time. The Seattle site enrolled patients during active infection and followed them longitudinally. The TCR was taken from a woman aged 55-75 years with COVID-19, enrolled during active disease. This chain uses TRBV18 with TRBJ2-3; D is ambiguous. The specimen sequenced was peripheral blood. CDR3 protein: CASSPPSSTDTQYF. In nucleotides, the CDR3 is TGTGCCAGCTCACCACCCAGTAGCACAGATACGCAGTATTTT.